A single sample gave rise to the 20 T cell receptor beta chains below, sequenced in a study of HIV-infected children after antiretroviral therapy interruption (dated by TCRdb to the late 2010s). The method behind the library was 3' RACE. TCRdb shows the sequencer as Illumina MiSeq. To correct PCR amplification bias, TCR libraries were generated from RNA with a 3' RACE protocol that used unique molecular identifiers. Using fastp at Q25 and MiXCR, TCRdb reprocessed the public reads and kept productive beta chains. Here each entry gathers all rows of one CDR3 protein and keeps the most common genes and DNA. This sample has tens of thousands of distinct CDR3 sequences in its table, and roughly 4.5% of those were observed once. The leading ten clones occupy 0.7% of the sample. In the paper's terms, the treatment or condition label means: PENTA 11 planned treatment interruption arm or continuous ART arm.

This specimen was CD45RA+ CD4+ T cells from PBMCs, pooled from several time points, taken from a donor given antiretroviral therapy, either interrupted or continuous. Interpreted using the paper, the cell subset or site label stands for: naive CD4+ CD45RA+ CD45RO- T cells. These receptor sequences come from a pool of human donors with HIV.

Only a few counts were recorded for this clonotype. The CDR3 protein is CSVDRGGNEKLFF. The CDR3 DNA reads as TGCAGCGTGGACAGGGGGGGAAATGAAAAACTGTTTTTT. The rearrangement links TRBV29-1 to TRBJ1-4, with TRBD1 matching 10 bases. The CDR3 totals 13 residues. V shed 6 bases, J shed 5 bases, and the junction held 3 bases outside the gene matches. Germline assignment: CDR1 SQVTM and CDR2 ANQGSEA.

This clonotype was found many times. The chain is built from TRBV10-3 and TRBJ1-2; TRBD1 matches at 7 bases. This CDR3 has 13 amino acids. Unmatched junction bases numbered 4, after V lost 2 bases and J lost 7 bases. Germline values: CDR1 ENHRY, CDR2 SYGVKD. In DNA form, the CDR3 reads TGTGCCATCAGTGAGGACAGGGAAAGTGGCTACACCTTC. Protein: CAISEDRESGYTF.

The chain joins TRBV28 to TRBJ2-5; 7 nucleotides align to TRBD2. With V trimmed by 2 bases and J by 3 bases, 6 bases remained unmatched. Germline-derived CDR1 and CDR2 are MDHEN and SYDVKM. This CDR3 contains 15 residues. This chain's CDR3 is CASSLGRDFKETQYF. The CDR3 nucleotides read TGTGCCAGCAGTTTAGGGAGGGACTTTAAAGAGACCCAGTACTTC.

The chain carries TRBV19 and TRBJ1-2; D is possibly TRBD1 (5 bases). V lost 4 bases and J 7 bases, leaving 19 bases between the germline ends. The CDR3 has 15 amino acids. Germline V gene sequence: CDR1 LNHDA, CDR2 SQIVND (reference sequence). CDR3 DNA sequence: TGTGCCAGTAGTACCCAGGGAACACCGTCCTCTGGCTACACCTTC. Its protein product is CASSTQGTPSSGYTF.

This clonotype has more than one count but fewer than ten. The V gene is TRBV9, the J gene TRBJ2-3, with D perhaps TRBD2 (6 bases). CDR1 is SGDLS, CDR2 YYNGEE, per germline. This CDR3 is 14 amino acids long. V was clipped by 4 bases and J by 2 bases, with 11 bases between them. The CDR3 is CASSPRTTTDTQYF. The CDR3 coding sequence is TGTGCCAGCAGCCCTCGGACTACCACAGATACGCAGTATTTT.

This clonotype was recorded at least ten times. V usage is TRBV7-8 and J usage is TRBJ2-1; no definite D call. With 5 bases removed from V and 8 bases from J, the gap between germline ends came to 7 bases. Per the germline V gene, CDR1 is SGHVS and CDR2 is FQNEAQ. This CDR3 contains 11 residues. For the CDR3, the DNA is TGTGCCAGCAGCCACTATGATGAGCAGTTCTTC. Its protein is CASSHYDEQFF.

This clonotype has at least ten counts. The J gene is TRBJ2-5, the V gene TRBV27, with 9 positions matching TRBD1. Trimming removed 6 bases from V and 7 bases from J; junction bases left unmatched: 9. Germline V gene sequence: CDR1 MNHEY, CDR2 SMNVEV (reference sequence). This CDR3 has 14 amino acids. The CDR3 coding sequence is TGTGCCAGCAGCGGACAGGGGAACGCGGTGACCCAGTACTTC. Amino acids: CASSGQGNAVTQYF.

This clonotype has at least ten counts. The CDR3 loop reads CATTPGPGSPGELFF. The CDR3 DNA reads TGTGCCACCACCCCTGGACCAGGGAGCCCCGGGGAGCTGTTTTTT. J is TRBJ2-2 and V is TRBV19; D may correspond to TRBD1 or TRBD2 (5 bases each). CDR3 length: 15 amino acids. Germline values: CDR1 LNHDA, CDR2 SQIVND (reference sequence). Trimming stripped 10 bases from V and 6 bases from J, with 21 bases between.

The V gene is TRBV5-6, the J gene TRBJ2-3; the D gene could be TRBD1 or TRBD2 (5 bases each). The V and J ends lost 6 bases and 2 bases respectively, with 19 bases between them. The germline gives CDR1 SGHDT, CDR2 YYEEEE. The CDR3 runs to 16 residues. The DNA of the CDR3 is TGTGCCAGCACCGCGTCACGGCCCGGGGCCACAGATACGCAGTATTTT. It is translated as CASTASRPGATDTQYF. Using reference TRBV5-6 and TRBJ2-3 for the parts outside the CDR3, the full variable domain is DAGVTQSPTHLIKTRGQQVTLRCSPKSGHDTVSWYQQALGQGPQFIFQYYEEEERQRGNFPDRFSGHQFPNYSSELNVNALLLGDSALYLCASTASRPGATDTQYFGPGTRLTVL.

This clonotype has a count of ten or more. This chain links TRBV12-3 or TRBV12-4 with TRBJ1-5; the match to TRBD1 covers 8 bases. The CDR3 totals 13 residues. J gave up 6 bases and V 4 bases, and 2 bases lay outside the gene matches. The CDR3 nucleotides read TGTGCCAGCAGTTCGACAGGGGCTCAGCCCCAGCATTTT. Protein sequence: CASSSTGAQPQHF.

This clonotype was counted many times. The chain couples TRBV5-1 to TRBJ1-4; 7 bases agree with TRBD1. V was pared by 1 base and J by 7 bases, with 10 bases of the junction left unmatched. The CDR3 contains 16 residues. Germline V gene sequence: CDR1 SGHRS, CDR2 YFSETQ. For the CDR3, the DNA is TGCGCCAGCAGCTTGTCAGCGACAGGGACGACTGAAAAACTGTTTTTT. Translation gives CASSLSATGTTEKLFF.

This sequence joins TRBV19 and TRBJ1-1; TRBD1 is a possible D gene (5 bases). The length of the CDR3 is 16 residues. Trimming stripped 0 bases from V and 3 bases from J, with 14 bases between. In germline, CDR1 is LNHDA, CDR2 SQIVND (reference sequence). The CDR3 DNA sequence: TGTGCCAGTAGTATAGATTCGGGGGTAATTGACACTGAAGCTTTCTTT. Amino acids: CASSIDSGVIDTEAFF.

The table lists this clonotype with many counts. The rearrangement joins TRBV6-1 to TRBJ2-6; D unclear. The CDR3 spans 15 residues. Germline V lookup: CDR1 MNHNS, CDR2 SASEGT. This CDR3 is CGTGQESSGANVLTF. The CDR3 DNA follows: TGTGGCACCGGGCAGGAAAGCTCTGGGGCCAACGTCCTGACTTTC.

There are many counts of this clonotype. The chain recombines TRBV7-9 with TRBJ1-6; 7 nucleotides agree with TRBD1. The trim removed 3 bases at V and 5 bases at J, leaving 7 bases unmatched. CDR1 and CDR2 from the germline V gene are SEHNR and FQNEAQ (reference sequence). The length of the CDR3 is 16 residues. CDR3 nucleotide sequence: TGTGCCAGCAGCTTCGGACAGGCTCCCAATAATTCACCCCTCCACTTT. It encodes CASSFGQAPNNSPLHF.

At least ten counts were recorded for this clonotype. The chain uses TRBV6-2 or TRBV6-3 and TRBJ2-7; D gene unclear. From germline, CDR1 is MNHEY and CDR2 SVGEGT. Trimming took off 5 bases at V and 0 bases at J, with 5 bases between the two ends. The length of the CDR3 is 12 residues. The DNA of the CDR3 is TGTGCCAGCAGTCGACCCTCCTACGAGCAGTACTTC. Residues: CASSRPSYEQYF.

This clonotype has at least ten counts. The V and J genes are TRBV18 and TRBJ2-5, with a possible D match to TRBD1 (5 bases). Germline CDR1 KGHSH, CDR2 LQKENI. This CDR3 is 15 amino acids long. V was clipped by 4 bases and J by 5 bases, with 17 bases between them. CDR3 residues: CASSQVRGREETQYF. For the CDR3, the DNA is TGTGCCAGCTCACAAGTAAGGGGTCGTGAGGAGACCCAGTACTTC.

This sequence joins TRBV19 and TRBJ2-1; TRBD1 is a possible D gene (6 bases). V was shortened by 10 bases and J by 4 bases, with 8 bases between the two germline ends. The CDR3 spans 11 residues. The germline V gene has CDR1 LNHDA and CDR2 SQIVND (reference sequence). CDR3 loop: CATQGYNEQFF. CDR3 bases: TGTGCCACACAGGGATACAATGAGCAGTTCTTC.

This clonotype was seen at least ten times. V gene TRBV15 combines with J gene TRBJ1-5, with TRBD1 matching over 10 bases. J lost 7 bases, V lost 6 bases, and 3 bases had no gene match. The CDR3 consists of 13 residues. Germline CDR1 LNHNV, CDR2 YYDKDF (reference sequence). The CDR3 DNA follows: TGTGCCACCAGAGGGACAGGGGAGCAGCCCCAGCATTTT. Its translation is CATRGTGEQPQHF.

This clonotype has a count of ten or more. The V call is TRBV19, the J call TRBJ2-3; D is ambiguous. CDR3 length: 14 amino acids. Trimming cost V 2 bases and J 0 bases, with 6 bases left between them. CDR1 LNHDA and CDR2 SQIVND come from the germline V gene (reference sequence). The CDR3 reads CASSIYPSTDTQYF. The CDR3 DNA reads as TGTGCCAGTAGTATATACCCTAGCACAGATACGCAGTATTTT.

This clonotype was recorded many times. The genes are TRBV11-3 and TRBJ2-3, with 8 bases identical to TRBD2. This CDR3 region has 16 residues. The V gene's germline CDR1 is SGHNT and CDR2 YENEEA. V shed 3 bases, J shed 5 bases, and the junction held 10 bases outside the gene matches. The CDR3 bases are TGTGCCAGCAGCTTTATCTTCGGGGGGGCCGGAGATACGCAGTATTTT. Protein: CASSFIFGGAGDTQYF. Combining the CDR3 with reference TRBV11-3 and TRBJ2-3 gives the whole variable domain EAGVVQSPRYKIIEKKQPVAFWCNPISGHNTLYWYLQNLGQGPELLIRYENEEAVDDSQLPKDRFSAERLKGVDSTLKIQPAELGDSAVYLCASSFIFGGAGDTQYFGPGTRLTVL.